Listed below are T cell receptor beta chains from one sample, sequenced in a study of blood T cell repertoires in COVID-19. Sequencing used immunoSEQ multiplex PCR; TCRdb keeps in-frame clones, though not all of them. Here the sample spans fewer than 700,000 clones, approximately 88% being singletons. The sequencing sample was made of peripheral blood. These receptors were collected from a woman aged 50 to 65 with COVID-19, enrolled during active disease. CDR3s include the opening cysteine and the closing phenylalanine or tryptophan. A D gene is named only where the DNA matches it firmly. Size values are once, few and many counts, or a class for expanded clones, and some rows have none.

>-|-|TRBV4-2|TRBJ2-5
CASSQGWDSGTQYF
TGTGCCAGCAGCCAAGGTTGGGACTCAGGGACCCAGTACTTC
>-|-|TRBV3-1/TRBV3-2|TRBJ1-4
CASSQVVNSGNEKLFF
TGTGCCAGCAGCCAAGTTGTGAATTCCGGGAATGAAAAACTGTTTTTT
>many|TRBD2|TRBV10-1|TRBJ2-1
CASSRGGNEQFF
TGCGCCAGCAGTCGCGGGGGAAATGAGCAGTTCTTC
>-|-|TRBV14|TRBJ2-7
CASSARSSYEQYF
TGTGCCAGCAGTGCTAGAAGCTCCTACGAGCAGTACTTC
>-|-|TRBV27|TRBJ1-2
CASSSIAVVSYTF
TGTGCCAGCAGTTCGATCGCAGTGGTTAGCTACACCTTC
>-|TRBD2|TRBV27|TRBJ2-5
CASSHRTSGGVQETQYF
TGTGCCAGCAGTCACAGGACTAGCGGGGGGGTACAAGAGACCCAGTACTTC
>-|-|TRBV19|TRBJ1-2
CASSIDGRGSYTF
TGTGCCAGTAGTATAGATGGCAGGGGTAGCTACACCTTC
>-|TRBD1|TRBV9|TRBJ1-4
CASSVRQGGEKLFF
TGTGCCAGCAGCGTTAGACAGGGTGGTGAAAAACTGTTTTTT
>-|-|TRBV30|TRBJ1-1
CAWRGVETEAFF
TGTGCCTGGAGAGGGGTCGAGACTGAAGCTTTCTTT
>-|-|TRBV4-1|TRBJ2-7
CASSLFTGSYEQYF
TGCGCCAGCAGCCTCTTCACGGGCTCCTACGAGCAGTACTTC
>-|-|TRBV19|TRBJ1-1
CASSRMFPSPGMAAEAFF
TGTGCCAGTAGTAGAATGTTCCCCTCACCGGGGATGGCGGCTGAAGCTTTCTTT
>few|TRBD2|TRBV5-4|TRBJ2-2
CASSFWPSGDTGELFF
TGTGCCAGCAGCTTTTGGCCTAGCGGAGACACCGGGGAGCTGTTTTTT
>-|-|TRBV6-1|TRBJ2-5
CASSEYAVVAQYF
TGTGCCAGCAGTGAATACGCAGTGGTCGCCCAGTACTTC
>-|-|TRBV9|TRBJ2-1
CASSEDLGDEQFF
TGTGCCAGCAGTGAGGACTTGGGCGATGAGCAGTTCTTC
>-|-|TRBV5-1|TRBJ2-7
CASSLVSGTYEQYF
TGCGCCAGCAGCTTGGTTTCAGGGACCTACGAGCAGTACTTC
>-|-|TRBV19|TRBJ1-5
CASSIEGRGGDQPQHF
TGTGCCAGTAGTATAGAAGGCAGGGGAGGGGATCAGCCCCAGCATTTT
>-|-|TRBV2|TRBJ2-7
CASSEAGRGQYF
TGTGCCAGCAGTGAAGCTGGAAGGGGTCAGTACTTC
>once|-|TRBV6-5|TRBJ1-5
CASSSGRGRGGQPQHF
TGTGCCAGCAGTTCTGGTCGCGGAAGGGGAGGTCAGCCCCAGCATTTT
>-|-|TRBV9|TRBJ1-5
CASSALGEGNQPQHF
TGTGCCAGCAGCGCCTTAGGGGAGGGCAATCAGCCCCAGCATTTT
>once|-|TRBV24-1|TRBJ2-3
CATSESTGTDTQYF
TGTGCCACCAGTGAGAGCACAGGTACAGATACGCAGTATTTT
>-|TRBD1|TRBV19|TRBJ1-2
CASSIGNRGYGYTF
TGTGCCAGTAGTATCGGGAACAGGGGATATGGCTACACCTTC
>-|TRBD2|TRBV24-1|TRBJ2-1
CATGSSGGDNEQFF
TGTGCCACCGGGTCTAGCGGGGGGGACAATGAGCAGTTCTTC
>-|-|TRBV11-2|TRBJ2-3
CASSLRGIGTDTQYF
TGTGCCAGCAGCTTAAGGGGGATAGGCACAGATACGCAGTATTTT
>few|-|TRBV19|TRBJ1-5
CASTPTRARDQPQHF
TGTGCCAGTACTCCCACCAGGGCCCGAGATCAGCCCCAGCATTTT
>-|TRBD1|TRBV15|TRBJ2-7
CATSGRTGGNEQYF
TGTGCCACCAGCGGGAGGACAGGGGGTAACGAGCAGTACTTC
>-|-|TRBV27|TRBJ1-2
CASSLNRDPNYGYTF
TGTGCCAGCAGTTTGAACAGGGACCCTAACTATGGCTACACCTTC
>once|TRBD2|TRBV24-1|TRBJ2-3
CATSDLLAGADTDTQYF
TGTGCCACCAGTGATCTCTTAGCGGGGGCCGACACAGATACGCAGTATTTT
>-|TRBD1|TRBV19|TRBJ1-5
CASIKGAGGQPQHF
TGTGCCAGTATCAAGGGGGCTGGCGGACAGCCCCAGCATTTT
>-|-|TRBV29-1|TRBJ2-1
CSAVTGDNEQFF
TGCAGCGCGGTCACAGGTGACAATGAGCAGTTCTTC
>-|TRBD2|TRBV6-5|TRBJ2-7
CASSYRLAGGDEQYF
TGTGCCAGCAGTTATCGACTAGCGGGGGGTGACGAGCAGTACTTC
>-|-|TRBV4-1|TRBJ1-2
CASSQVPGAGGYTF
TGCGCCAGCAGCCAAGTACCAGGGGCTGGTGGCTACACCTTC
>-|-|TRBV30|TRBJ1-5
CAWSPGYGRQPQHF
TGTGCCTGGAGCCCAGGTTATGGGAGGCAGCCCCAGCATTTT
>-|-|TRBV9|TRBJ1-1
CASSGRHSEGTEAFF
TGTGCCAGCAGCGGACGACACAGTGAGGGCACTGAAGCTTTCTTT
>-|TRBD1|TRBV7-3|TRBJ2-2
CASSSTGGNTGELFF
TGTGCCAGCAGCTCGACAGGGGGAAACACCGGGGAGCTGTTTTTT
>-|-|TRBV5-1|TRBJ2-7
CASSWGLSEGEQYF
TGCGCCAGCAGCTGGGGCCTATCAGAAGGCGAGCAGTACTTC
>-|-|TRBV30|TRBJ2-2
CAWREITGELFF
TGTGCCTGGAGGGAGATCACCGGGGAGCTGTTTTTT
>-|TRBD1|TRBV30|TRBJ1-2
CAWRDRGGNGYTF
TGTGCCTGGAGGGACAGGGGAGGAAATGGCTACACCTTC
>-|-|TRBV2|TRBJ2-7
CASRLLGGRYEQYF
TGTGCCAGCAGGCTTTTGGGGGGTAGGTACGAGCAGTACTTC
>-|TRBD2|TRBV7-2|TRBJ2-3
CASYPGGAVDTQYF
TGTGCCAGCTACCCGGGGGGGGCAGTAGATACGCAGTATTTT
>-|TRBD1|TRBV9|TRBJ1-2
CASSVGAGTGEGYTF
TGTGCCAGCAGCGTTGGGGCCGGGACAGGGGAAGGCTACACCTTC
>-|-|TRBV9|TRBJ2-2
CASSVDYNTGELFF
TGTGCCAGCAGCGTAGACTACAACACCGGGGAGCTGTTTTTT
>-|TRBD1|TRBV7-8|TRBJ1-3
CASSLGTGARSGNTIYF
TGTGCCAGCAGCTTAGGGACAGGGGCCCGCTCTGGAAACACCATATATTTT
>-|-|TRBV2|TRBJ1-6
CASSSRFRGMYNSPLHF
TGTGCCAGCAGCTCCCGATTTCGGGGAATGTATAATTCACCCCTCCACTTT
>-|-|TRBV9|TRBJ1-5
CASSSGASNQPQHF
TGTGCCAGCAGCTCAGGGGCAAGCAATCAGCCCCAGCATTTT
>-|-|TRBV2|TRBJ1-6
CASTESSSYNSPLHF
TGTGCCAGCACTGAATCTAGCTCCTATAATTCACCCCTCCACTTT
>-|-|TRBV10-3|TRBJ1-2
CAISEQAPYGYTF
TGTGCCATCAGTGAACAGGCCCCTTATGGCTACACCTTC
>-|-|TRBV6-5|TRBJ1-2
CASSSPTKPGGYTF
TGTGCCAGCAGTTCTCCCACTAAGCCCGGGGGCTACACCTTC